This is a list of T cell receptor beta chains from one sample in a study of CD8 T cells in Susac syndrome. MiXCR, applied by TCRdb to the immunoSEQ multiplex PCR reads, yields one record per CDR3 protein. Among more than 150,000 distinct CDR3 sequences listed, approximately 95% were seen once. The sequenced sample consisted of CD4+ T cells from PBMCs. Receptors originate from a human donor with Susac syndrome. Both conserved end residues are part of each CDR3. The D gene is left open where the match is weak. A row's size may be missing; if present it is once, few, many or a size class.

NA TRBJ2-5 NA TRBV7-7 TGTGCTAGCAGCCCTCGGACCGAGCACGGGATCCAGTACTTC CASSPRTEHGIQYF
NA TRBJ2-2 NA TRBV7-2 TGTGCCAGCAGCTTATTATGGGGTAACGCCGGGGAGCTGTTTTTT CASSLLWGNAGELFF
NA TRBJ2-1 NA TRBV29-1 TGCAGCGTTAAAAAGGGCTCGAGGAATGAGCAGTTCTTC CSVKKGSRNEQFF
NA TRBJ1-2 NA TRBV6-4 TGTGCCAATCCCAGGGGTCCTAACTATGGCTACACCTTC CANPRGPNYGYTF
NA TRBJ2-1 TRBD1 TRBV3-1 TGTGCCAGCAGCCGCCAGACAGGGGCGGATTACAATGAGCAGTTCTTC CASSRQTGADYNEQFF
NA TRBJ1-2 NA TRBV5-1 TGCGCCAGCAGCTTGGCCGGACAGCCGACCCAAAACTATGGCTACACCTTC CASSLAGQPTQNYGYTF
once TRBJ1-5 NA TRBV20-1 TGCAGTGCTAGGGAGAGGAGGGGGAGCAATCAGCCCCAGCATTTT CSARERRGSNQPQHF
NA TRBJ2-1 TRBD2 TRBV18 TGTGCCAGCTCACCCAGCGGTCAGCGGGGGGTTTACAATGAGCAGTTCTTC CASSPSGQRGVYNEQFF
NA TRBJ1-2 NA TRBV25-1 TGTGCCAGCAGTGCGATCGACAGCGGCTATGGCTACACCTTC CASSAIDSGYGYTF
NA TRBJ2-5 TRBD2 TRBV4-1 TGCGCCAGCAGCCAAGTCGGACTAGCCGTGGAGACCCAGTACTTC CASSQVGLAVETQYF
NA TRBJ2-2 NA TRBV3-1 TGTGCCAGCAGCCAAGATATCACTTACACCGGGGAGCTGTTTTTT CASSQDITYTGELFF
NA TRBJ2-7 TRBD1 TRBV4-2 TGTGCCAGCAGCCAAGATCGAAACAGGGGGTGGGACGAGCAGTACTTC CASSQDRNRGWDEQYF
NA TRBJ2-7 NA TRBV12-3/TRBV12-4 TGTGCCAGCAGTTTCCCGGGTTCCTACGAGCAGTACTTC CASSFPGSYEQYF
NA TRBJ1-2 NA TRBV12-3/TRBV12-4 TGTGCCAGCAGGATACAGGGCTATGGCTACACCTTC CASRIQGYGYTF
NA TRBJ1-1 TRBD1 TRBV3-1 TGTGCCAGCAGCCAAGTACCAGGGGGTAGGACTGAAGCTTTCTTT CASSQVPGGRTEAFF
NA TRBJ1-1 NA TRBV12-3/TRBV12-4 TGTGCCAGCAGTTTCCGGCCGAACACTGAAGCTTTCTTT CASSFRPNTEAFF
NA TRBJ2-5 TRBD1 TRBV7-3 TGTGCCAGCAGCCCCCAGGGGGCTCAAGAGACCCAGTACTTC CASSPQGAQETQYF
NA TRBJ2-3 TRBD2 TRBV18 TGTGCCAGCTCACCACGCTCTAGCGGAGATACGCAGTATTTT CASSPRSSGDTQYF
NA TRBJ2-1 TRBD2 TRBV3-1 TGTGCCAGCAGCCACGAGACTAGCGGGGGTACGGGTGAGCAGTTCTTC CASSHETSGGTGEQFF
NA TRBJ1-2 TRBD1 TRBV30 TGTGCCTGGAGCCAAAAACCATGGACAGGCCCTAACTATGGCTACACCTTC CAWSQKPWTGPNYGYTF
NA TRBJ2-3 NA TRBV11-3 TGTGCCAGCAGCCTATCGACGGGACCCTACACAGATACGCAGTATTTT CASSLSTGPYTDTQYF
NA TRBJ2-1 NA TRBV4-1 TGCGCCAGCAGCCTCCCCGGGACGGTTGCCTACAATGAGCAGTTCTTC CASSLPGTVAYNEQFF
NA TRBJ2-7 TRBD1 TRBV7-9 TGTGCCAGCAGCCAGACAGGGGGCTCCTACGAGCAGTACTTC CASSQTGGSYEQYF
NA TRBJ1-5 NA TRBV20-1 TGCAGTGCTAGGTCGCATGGGGCAGGCCAAGGAAAGCCCCAGCATTTT CSARSHGAGQGKPQHF
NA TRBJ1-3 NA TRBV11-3 TGTGCCAGCAGCTTAAATGGAAACTCTGGAAACACCATATATTTT CASSLNGNSGNTIYF
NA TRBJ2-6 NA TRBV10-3 TGTGCCATCAGTGCCACCCTTATCCCCTCTGGGGCCAACGTCCTGACTTTC CAISATLIPSGANVLTF
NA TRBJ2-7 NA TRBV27 TGTGCCAGCAGTTCTCCGGGACACAACTACGAGCAGTACTTC CASSSPGHNYEQYF
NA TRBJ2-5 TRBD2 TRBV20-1 TGCAGTGCTAGAGATTCAGTGGGAGGGGTTCGGGAGACCCAGTACTTC CSARDSVGGVRETQYF
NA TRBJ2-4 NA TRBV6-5 TGTGCCAGCAGTTACTCCCCGGGGAGCGCCAAAAACATTCAGTACTTC CASSYSPGSAKNIQYF
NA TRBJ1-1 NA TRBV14 TGTGCCAGCACCTACGATCAGGGGACTGAAGCTTTCTTT CASTYDQGTEAFF
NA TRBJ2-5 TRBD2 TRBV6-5 TGTGCCAGCAGAGGATGGACTAGTGGTCCAGAGACCCAGTACTTC CASRGWTSGPETQYF
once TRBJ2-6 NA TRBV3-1 TGTGCCAGCAGCCAGCAGGGCCTCTCTGGGGCCAACGTCCTGACTTTC CASSQQGLSGANVLTF
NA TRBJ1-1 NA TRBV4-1 TGCGCCAGCAGCCCCCTCACCCAGGGTGCGTACACTGAAGCTTTCTTT CASSPLTQGAYTEAFF
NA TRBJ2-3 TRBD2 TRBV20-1 TGCAGTGCTACCCCGGGTAGCGGGGGCACAGATACGCAGTATTTT CSATPGSGGTDTQYF
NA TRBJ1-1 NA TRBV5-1 TGCGCCAGCAGCTTGACTGCCACTGAAGCTTTCTTT CASSLTATEAFF
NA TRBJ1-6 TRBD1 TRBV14 TGTGCCAGCAGCCCACGACAGGGGCTGAATTCACCCCTCCACTTT CASSPRQGLNSPLHF
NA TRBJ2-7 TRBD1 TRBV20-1 TGCAGTGCTAGAGAATCGGCCAGGGGGCCGGTTACCTCCTACGAGCAGTACTTC CSARESARGPVTSYEQYF
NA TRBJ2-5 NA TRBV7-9 TGTGCCAGCAGCCCCAAGCCACTGTTGGGGGAGACCCAGTACTTC CASSPKPLLGETQYF
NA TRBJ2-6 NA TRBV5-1 TGCGCCAGCAGCCCCCTCCCCTCTGGGGCCAACGTCCTGACTTTC CASSPLPSGANVLTF
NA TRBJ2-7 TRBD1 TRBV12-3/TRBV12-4 TGTGCCAGCAGCAAAGACAGGGACAGGGGGCGCGAGCAGTACTTC CASSKDRDRGREQYF
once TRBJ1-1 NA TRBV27 TGTGCCAGCAGTTTATCGGGGACCCCGGAGAACACTGAAGCTTTCTTT CASSLSGTPENTEAFF
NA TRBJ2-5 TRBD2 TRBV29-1 TGCAGCTTATCCCCGGGACTACAAGAGACCCAGTACTTC CSLSPGLQETQYF
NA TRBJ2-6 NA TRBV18 TGTGCCAGCTCACCGCAACCTGGGGCCAACGTCCTGACTTTC CASSPQPGANVLTF
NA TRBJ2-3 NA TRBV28 TGTGCCAGCAGTTCTAAGGATACGCAGTATTTT CASSSKDTQYF
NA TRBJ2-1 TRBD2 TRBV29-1 TGCAGCGTTGGTCGCGGGGGGGGCTCCTACAATGAGCAGTTCTTC CSVGRGGGSYNEQFF
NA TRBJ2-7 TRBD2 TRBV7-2 TGTGCCAGCAGCAAGGGGACTAGCGGGGACTACGAGCAGTACTTC CASSKGTSGDYEQYF
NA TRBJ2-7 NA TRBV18 TGTGCCAGCTCACCAGAGGGGGAAAAGGGCGAGCAGTACTTC CASSPEGEKGEQYF
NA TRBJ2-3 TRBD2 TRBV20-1 TGCAGTGCTGTGCTAGCGGGAAGGGATACGCAGTATTTT CSAVLAGRDTQYF
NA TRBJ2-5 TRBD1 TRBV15 TGTGCCACCAGCAGAGAGGCCAGGGGGTTGGAGACCCAGTACTTC CATSREARGLETQYF
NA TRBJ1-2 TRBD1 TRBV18 TGTGCCAGCTCACCAACCAGGGGGTTCTATGGCTACACCTTC CASSPTRGFYGYTF
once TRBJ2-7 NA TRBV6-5 TGTGCCAGCAGTTACTCGGGAAGCGGAGAGTACGAGCAGTACTTC CASSYSGSGEYEQYF
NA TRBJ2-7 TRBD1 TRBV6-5 TGTGCCAGCGGCGGACAGGGGCCGGCCCAGCAGTACTTC CASGGQGPAQQYF
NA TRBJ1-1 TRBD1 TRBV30 TGTGCCTGGAGCAAACAGGGGGCTGGAACTGAAGCTTTCTTT CAWSKQGAGTEAFF
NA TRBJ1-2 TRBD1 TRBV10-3 TGTGCCATCCGCAGGGGGATGGAGGGCTACACCTTC CAIRRGMEGYTF
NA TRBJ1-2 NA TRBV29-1 TGCAGCGTTATGGGACTGCAGCGGGCTTCTAACTATGGCTACACCTTC CSVMGLQRASNYGYTF
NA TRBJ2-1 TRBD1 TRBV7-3 TGTGCCAGCAGCTCCCCCGGGACAGGGTACAATGAGCAGTTCTTC CASSSPGTGYNEQFF
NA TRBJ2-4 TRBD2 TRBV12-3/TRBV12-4 TGTGCCAGCAGTTTCAGGGACCCCTTGCCGGGACTAGCGGGGGGACGAGCCAAAAACATTCAGTACTTC CASSFRDPLPGLAGGRAKNIQYF
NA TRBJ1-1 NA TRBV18 TGTGCCAGCTCACGGGATCCCGGCTCTGAAGCTTTCTTT CASSRDPGSEAFF
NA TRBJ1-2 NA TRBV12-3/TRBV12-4 TGTGCCAGCAGTTCACCGGGGAAAGGGGACTATGGCTACACCTTC CASSSPGKGDYGYTF
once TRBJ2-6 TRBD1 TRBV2 TGTGCCAGCCGGGGATGGACAGGGGGCTCTGGGGCCAACGTCCTGACTTTC CASRGWTGGSGANVLTF